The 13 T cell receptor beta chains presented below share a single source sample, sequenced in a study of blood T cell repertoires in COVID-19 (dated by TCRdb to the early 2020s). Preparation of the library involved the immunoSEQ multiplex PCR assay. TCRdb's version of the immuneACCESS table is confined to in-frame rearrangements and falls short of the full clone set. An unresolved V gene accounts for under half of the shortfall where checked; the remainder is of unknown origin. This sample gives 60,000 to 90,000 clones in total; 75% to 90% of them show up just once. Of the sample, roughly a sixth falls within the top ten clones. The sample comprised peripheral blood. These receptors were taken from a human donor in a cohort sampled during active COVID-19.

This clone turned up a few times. Written as DNA, the CDR3 is TGCGCCAGCAGGGCCGCTGGCTACGAGCAGTACTTC. Its protein is CASRAAGYEQYF. This chain joins TRBV5-1 and TRBJ2-7; no firm D call. Germline CDR1 and CDR2: SGHRS and YFSETQ. The CDR3 runs to 12 residues. Trimming stripped 5 bases from V and 3 bases from J, with 9 bases between.

CDR3: CASSQEPGSSYNEQFF. The CDR3 bases are TGTGCCAGCAGCCAGGAACCGGGGAGCTCCTACAATGAGCAGTTCTTC. The chain combines TRBV7-3 with TRBJ2-1; possible D gene TRBD2, 5 bases. The length of the CDR3 is 16 residues. Germline lookup yields CDR1 SGHTA and CDR2 FQGTGA. The V gene lost 5 bases and the J gene lost 0 bases, with 14 bases spanning the gap.

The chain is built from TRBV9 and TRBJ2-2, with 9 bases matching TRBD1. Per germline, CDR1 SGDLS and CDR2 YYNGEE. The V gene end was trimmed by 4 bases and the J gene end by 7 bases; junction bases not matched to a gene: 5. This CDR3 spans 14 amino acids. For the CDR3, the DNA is TGTGCCAGCAGCATGGGACAGGGAGGCGGGGAGCTGTTTTTT. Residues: CASSMGQGGGELFF.

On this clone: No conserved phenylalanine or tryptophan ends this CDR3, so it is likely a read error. In nucleotides, the CDR3 is TGCGCCAGCAGCTTGAGACAGGGGGGAGGCGGCTACACCCTC. Protein: CASSLRQGGGGYTL. This chain links TRBV5-1 with TRBJ1-2; 9 bases line up with TRBD1. Trimming took 1 base from V and 8 from J; bases not matched to a gene: 6. Per the germline V gene, CDR1 is SGHRS and CDR2 is YFSETQ. The CDR3 totals 14 residues.

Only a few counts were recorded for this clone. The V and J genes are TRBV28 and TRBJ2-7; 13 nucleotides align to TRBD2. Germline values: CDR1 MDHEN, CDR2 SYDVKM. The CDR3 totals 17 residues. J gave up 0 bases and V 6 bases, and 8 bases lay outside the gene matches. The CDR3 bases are TGTGCCAGCAGCCTGGGACTAGCGGGATTAAGCTCCTACGAGCAGTACTTC. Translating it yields CASSLGLAGLSSYEQYF.

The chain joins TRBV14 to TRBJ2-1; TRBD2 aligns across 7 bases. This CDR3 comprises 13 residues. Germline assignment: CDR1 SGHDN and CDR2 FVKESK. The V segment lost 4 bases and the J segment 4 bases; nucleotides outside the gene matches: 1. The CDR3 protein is CASSLGLYNEQFF. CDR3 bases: TGTGCCAGCAGCCTGGGACTATACAATGAGCAGTTCTTC.

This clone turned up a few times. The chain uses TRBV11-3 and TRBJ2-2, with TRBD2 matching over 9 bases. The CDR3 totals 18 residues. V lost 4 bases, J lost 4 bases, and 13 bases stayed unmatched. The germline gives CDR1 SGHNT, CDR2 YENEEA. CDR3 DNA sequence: TGTGCCAGCAGCTGGGGGGGACACGGGACTAGCAGCACCGGGGAGCTGTTTTTT. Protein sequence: CASSWGGHGTSSTGELFF.

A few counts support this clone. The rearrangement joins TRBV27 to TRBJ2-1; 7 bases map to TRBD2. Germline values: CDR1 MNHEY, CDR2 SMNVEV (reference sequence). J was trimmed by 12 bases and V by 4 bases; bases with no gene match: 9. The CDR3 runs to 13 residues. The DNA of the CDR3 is TGTGCCAGCAGTTCAAATCTGGCTAGCGGGCAGTTCTTC. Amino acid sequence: CASSSNLASGQFF.

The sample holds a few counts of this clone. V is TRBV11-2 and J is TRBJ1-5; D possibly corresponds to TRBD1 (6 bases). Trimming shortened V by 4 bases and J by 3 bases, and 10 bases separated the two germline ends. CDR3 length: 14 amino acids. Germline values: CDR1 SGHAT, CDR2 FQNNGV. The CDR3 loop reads CASSSGQFNQPQHF. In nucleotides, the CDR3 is TGTGCCAGCAGCTCCGGACAGTTCAATCAGCCCCAGCATTTT.

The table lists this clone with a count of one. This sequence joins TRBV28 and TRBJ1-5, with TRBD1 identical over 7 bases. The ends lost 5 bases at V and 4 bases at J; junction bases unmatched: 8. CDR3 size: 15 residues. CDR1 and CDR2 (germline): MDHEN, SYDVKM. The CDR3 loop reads CASSHLTGRNQPQHF. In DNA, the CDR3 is TGTGCCAGCAGTCACCTGACAGGGAGGAATCAGCCCCAGCATTTT.

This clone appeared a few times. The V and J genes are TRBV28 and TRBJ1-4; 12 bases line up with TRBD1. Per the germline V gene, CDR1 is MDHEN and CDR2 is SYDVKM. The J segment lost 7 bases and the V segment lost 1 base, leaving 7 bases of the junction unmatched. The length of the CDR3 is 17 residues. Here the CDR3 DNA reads TGTGCCAGCAGTTTATATAGTGGGGGACAGGGGGCTGAAAAACTGTTTTTT. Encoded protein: CASSLYSGGQGAEKLFF.

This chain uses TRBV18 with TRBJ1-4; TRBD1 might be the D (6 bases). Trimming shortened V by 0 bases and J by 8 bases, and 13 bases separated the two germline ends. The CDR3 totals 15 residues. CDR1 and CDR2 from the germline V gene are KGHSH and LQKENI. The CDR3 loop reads CASSPPTGTGEKLFF. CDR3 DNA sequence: TGTGCCAGCTCACCACCGACGGGCACAGGGGAAAAACTGTTTTTT.

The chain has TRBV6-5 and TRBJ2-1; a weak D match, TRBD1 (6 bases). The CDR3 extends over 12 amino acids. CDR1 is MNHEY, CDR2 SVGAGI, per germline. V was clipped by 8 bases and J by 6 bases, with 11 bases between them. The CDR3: CASRDIINEQFF. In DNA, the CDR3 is TGTGCCAGCCGGGACATCATCAATGAGCAGTTCTTC.